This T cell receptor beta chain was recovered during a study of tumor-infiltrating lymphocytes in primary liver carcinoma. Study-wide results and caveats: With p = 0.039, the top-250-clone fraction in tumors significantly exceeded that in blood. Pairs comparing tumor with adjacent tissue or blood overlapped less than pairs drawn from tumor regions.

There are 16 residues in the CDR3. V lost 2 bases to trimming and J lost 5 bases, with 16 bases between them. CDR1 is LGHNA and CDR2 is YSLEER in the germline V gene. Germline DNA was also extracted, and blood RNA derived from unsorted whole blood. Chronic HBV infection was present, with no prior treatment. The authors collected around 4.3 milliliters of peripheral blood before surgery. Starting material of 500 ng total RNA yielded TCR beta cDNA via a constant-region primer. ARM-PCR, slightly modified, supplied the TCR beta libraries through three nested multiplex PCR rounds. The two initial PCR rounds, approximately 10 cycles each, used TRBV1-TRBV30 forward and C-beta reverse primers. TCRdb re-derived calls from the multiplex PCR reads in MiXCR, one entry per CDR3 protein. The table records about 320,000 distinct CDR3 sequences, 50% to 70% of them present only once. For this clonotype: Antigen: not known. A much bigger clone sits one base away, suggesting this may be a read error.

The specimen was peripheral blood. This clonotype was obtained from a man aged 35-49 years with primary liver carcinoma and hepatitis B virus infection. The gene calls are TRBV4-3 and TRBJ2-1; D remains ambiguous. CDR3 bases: TGCGCCAGCAGCCAATCTTACCCCAGCGAAAACAATGAGCAGTTCTTC. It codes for CASSQSYPSENNEQFF.